This T cell receptor beta chain was identified in a study of identical twins. Study-wide results and caveats: Memory repertoires showed no such pattern, whereas abundant cord blood beta clonotypes carried fewer insertions. Recombination models fit unrelated individuals' TCR alpha sharing but underestimated twins'. Beta out-of-frame sequences displayed a weaker excess of sharing between twins.

Between the trimmed V and J ends, which lost 0 bases and 2 bases, there was a span of 9 bases. CDR1 SGHRS and CDR2 YFSETQ come from the germline V gene. This CDR3 spans 15 amino acids. Concerning this clonotype itself: Antigen unknown.

Template switching, a step in the protocol, added a universal primer site, and cDNA carried unique molecular identifiers. TCRdb ran MiXCR on the 5' RACE reads and lists one entry per CDR3 protein. The sample yields around 490,000 distinct CDR3 sequences, nearly 15% seen once. This sample also belongs to another study, concerning yellow fever vaccine responses in identical twins.

The receptor comes from a woman aged 18-29 years in good health. The V and J genes are TRBV5-1 and TRBJ2-1; D may be TRBD2 (6 bases). Sequences were obtained from CD4+ T cells sorted from blood. CDR3 protein: CASSLVGSTYNEQFF. CDR3 nucleotides: TGCGCCAGCAGCTTGGTCGGGAGCACCTACAATGAGCAGTTCTTC.